The 10 T cell receptor beta chains in this list originate from one sample, sequenced in a study of T-cell memory formation after mild COVID-19. TCRdb ran MiXCR on the 5' RACE reads and lists one entry per CDR3 protein. The table includes about 350,000 distinct CDR3 sequences, approximately 27% detected once. Sequencing was performed on PBMCs or a T cell subset sorted from them (not recorded which). The receptor source for this set is an adult woman who had mild COVID-19 (a few samples of this study predate the infection). Cell type and time point are not known.

The V and J genes are TRBV6-5 and TRBJ2-3, with 9 positions matching TRBD2. Trimming took 6 bases from V and 0 from J; bases not matched to a gene: 7. CDR1 is MNHEY, CDR2 SVGAGI, per germline. The CDR3 contains 16 residues. In nucleotides, the CDR3 is TGTGCCAGCAGACCTCTAGCGGGGACTAGCACAGATACGCAGTATTTT. Protein product: CASRPLAGTSTDTQYF.

The V and J genes are TRBV7-2 and TRBJ2-1, with 7 bases lining up with TRBD2. This CDR3 contains 14 residues. The V segment lost 3 bases and the J segment 10 bases; nucleotides outside the gene matches: 9. CDR1 is SGHTA and CDR2 is FQGNSA in the germline V gene. CDR3 amino acids: CASSLDAGAGEQFF. CDR3 coding DNA: TGTGCCAGCAGCTTGGACGCGGGAGCGGGGGAGCAGTTCTTC.

This clonotype occurred a few times. The chain has TRBV7-2 and TRBJ2-5; 7 bases fit TRBD1. J lost 4 bases, V lost 4 bases, and 6 bases had no gene match. Germline lookup yields CDR1 SGHTA and CDR2 FQGNSA. CDR3 length equals 14 residues. This CDR3 is CASSYAGTVETQYF. CDR3 DNA sequence: TGTGCCAGCAGCTATGCCGGGACAGTAGAGACCCAGTACTTC. The whole variable domain, remainder taken from reference TRBV7-2 and TRBJ2-5, is GAGVSQSPSNKVTEKGKDVELRCDPISGHTALYWYRQSLGQGLEFLIYFQGNSAPDKSGLPSDRFSAERTGGSVSTLTIQRTQQEDSAVYLCASSYAGTVETQYFGPGTRLLVL.

This chain links TRBV18 with TRBJ2-7, with 7 bases identical to TRBD1. The CDR3 contains 14 residues. Germline trimming cut 3 bases from V and 6 bases from J; bases unmatched to any gene: 8. From germline, CDR1 is KGHSH and CDR2 LQKENI. The CDR3, as DNA: TGTGCCAGCTCACCGAAGGACAGGTCGGGCGAGCAGTACTTC. Protein product: CASSPKDRSGEQYF.

The CDR3 region is CASSQERLAEQYF. CDR3 in DNA: TGCGCCAGCAGCCAAGAGAGGCTAGCGGAGCAGTATTTT. The chain combines TRBV4-1 with TRBJ2-3; TRBD2 agrees at 7 bases. After removal of 0 bases from V and 11 bases from J, the junction contained 5 bases not matched to a gene. Germline assignment: CDR1 MGHRA and CDR2 YSYEKL. The CDR3 contains 13 residues.

In this sample, this clonotype turned up a few times. A junction end diverges from the germline sequence, so it may reflect a read error. The DNA for the CDR3 is TGTGCTAGCAGCTTCGGTGGAGCCGGCACCGGGGAGCTGTTTTTT. Translating gives CASSFGGAGTGELFF. The chain joins TRBV7-7 to TRBJ2-2, with unresolved D. The CDR3 loop spans 15 amino acids. In germline, CDR1 is SSHAT, CDR2 FNYEAQ (reference sequence).

The chain employs TRBV7-6 and TRBJ2-5, with a weak D call TRBD1 (6 bases). The CDR3 totals 14 residues. V gave up 5 bases and J gave up 2 bases, with 12 bases separating them. Per the germline V gene, CDR1 is SGHVS and CDR2 is FNYEAQ. CDR3 nucleotides: TGTGCCAGCAGCCGCATAAGGGGGCAAGAGACCCAGTACTTC. Protein product: CASSRIRGQETQYF.

J is TRBJ1-2 and V is TRBV20-1; perhaps TRBD1 as D (5 bases). V lost 3 bases, J lost 4 bases, and 15 bases lay in between. The CDR3 covers 14 residues. Germline CDR1 DFQATT, CDR2 SNEGSKA (reference sequence). The chain's CDR3 is CSASPFRDGYGYTF. DNA for the CDR3: TGCAGTGCTAGCCCCTTCAGGGATGGCTATGGCTACACCTTC.

This clonotype was picked up many times. CDR3 bases: TGTGCCAGCAGCCGGACGCTAGCGGGCGGGACCCAGTACTTC. Translation: CASSRTLAGGTQYF. The V and J genes are TRBV5-5 and TRBJ2-5; TRBD2 matches at 8 bases. CDR1 and CDR2 from the germline V gene are SGHKS and YYEKEE (reference sequence). V trimming: 4 bases; J trimming: 7 bases; junction bases outside the gene matches: 9. The length of the CDR3 is 14 residues.

V is TRBV9 and J is TRBJ2-7; 7 positions agree with TRBD1. The V and J ends lost 0 bases and 1 base, in that order; junction bases with no gene match: 13. CDR3 length: 18 amino acids. CDR1 is SGDLS and CDR2 is YYNGEE in the germline V gene. In nucleotides, the CDR3 is TGTGCCAGCAGCGTAGGGACCTCCGACAGGGATATTTCCTACGAGCAGTACTTC. It encodes CASSVGTSDRDISYEQYF.